This T cell receptor (beta chain) was identified in a study of T cell clonality in common variable immunodeficiency. The germline gives CDR1 GTSNPN, CDR2 SVGIG (reference sequence). The CDR3 consists of 14 residues. Trimming stripped 4 bases from V and 4 bases from J, with 16 bases between. Many counts were recorded for this clone. The read ends 3 residues shy of where the CDR3 ends; the end is completed using the germline J gene. TCRdb keeps only in-frame clones here, not all; method: immunoSEQ multiplex PCR. The sample is made up of 42,000 or so clones, none counted only once. Donors gave 5 to 8 ml heparinized peripheral whole blood.

The rearrangement uses TRBV30 and TRBJ1-2; D perhaps matches TRBD1 (5 bases). The TCR was taken from a person aged 18 to 70 in good health. Sequencing was done on a sample of peripheral blood mononuclear cells. The sequenced CDR3 bases are TGTGCCTGGACAGCGGGGGTGACTTCCTATGGC. Encoded protein: CAWTAGVTSYG. The CDR3 in its entirety is CAWTAGVTSYGYTF.